This is a list of T cell receptor beta chains from one sample in a study of CD8+CD57+ T cells in acquired aplastic anemia. MiXCR was run by TCRdb on the reads, yielding one entry per CDR3 protein. The sample consists of some 150,000 distinct CDR3 sequences, 41% of them appearing once. The sample comprised sorted CD4+, CD8+, or CD8+CD57+ T cells (not recorded which) from PBMCs. These receptors originate from a human donor in good health, serving as a control. The CDR3 runs from the conserved cysteine through the conserved F or W. D genes are given only for firm matches. Expanded clones are given a class, and other clones once, few, many or no size at all.

d_call	clone_size	v_call	j_call	cdr3_aa	cdr3_nt
-	many	TRBV5-1	TRBJ2-3	CASSDRGFSLGADTQYF	TGCGCCAGCAGTGACCGGGGTTTCTCCCTGGGGGCAGATACGCAGTATTTT
-	few	TRBV3-1	TRBJ1-1	CASSQVQGKLNTEAFF	TGTGCCAGCAGCCAAGTACAGGGTAAATTGAACACTGAAGCTTTCTTT
-	many	TRBV7-2	TRBJ1-1	CASSSRRENTEAFF	TGTGCCAGCAGCTCGCGCAGGGAGAACACTGAAGCTTTCTTT
TRBD1	many	TRBV4-1	TRBJ1-2	CASTQVEGANGYTF	TGCGCCAGCACCCAGGTGGAGGGGGCAAATGGCTACACCTTC
TRBD1	many	TRBV10-3	TRBJ1-2	CAISESGQGNGYTF	TGTGCCATCAGTGAGTCCGGACAGGGTAATGGCTACACCTTC
TRBD1	many	TRBV5-5	TRBJ1-4	CASSLQPDRGQEKLFF	TGTGCCAGCAGCTTACAGCCGGACAGGGGCCAGGAAAAACTGTTTTTT
TRBD2	-	TRBV12-3/TRBV12-4	TRBJ2-7	CASFPTGLADYEQYF	TGTGCCAGCTTCCCGACCGGACTAGCGGATTACGAGCAGTACTTC
-	many	TRBV2	TRBJ2-7	CASISGGQFYEQYF	TGTGCCAGCATTTCCGGAGGACAGTTCTACGAGCAGTACTTC
TRBD1	many	TRBV20-1	TRBJ1-2	CSAGPGQGSPSTF	TGCAGTGCCGGCCCGGGACAGGGGTCCCCTAGCACCTTC
TRBD1	-	TRBV19	TRBJ2-1	CASSSPPGQVYNEQFF	TGTGCCAGTAGTTCCCCTCCGGGACAGGTTTACAATGAGCAGTTCTTC
-	-	TRBV4-1	TRBJ1-2	CASSQDRGRENGYTF	TGCGCCAGCAGCCAAGACAGGGGCCGAGAGAATGGCTACACCTTC
-	medium-sized	TRBV15	TRBJ2-7	CATSTSGTYEQYF	TGTGCCACCAGCACTTCGGGGACATACGAGCAGTACTTC
-	-	TRBV3-1	TRBJ2-7	CASSQVRGATYEQYF	TGTGCCAGCAGCCAAGTACGAGGGGCCACCTACGAGCAGTACTTC
-	-	TRBV4-2	TRBJ1-6	CASSRRRGQGISSYNSPLHF	TGTGCCAGCAGCCGCCGGAGGGGTCAGGGCATTAGCTCCTATAATTCACCCCTCCACTTT
-	-	TRBV7-2	TRBJ2-5	CASSSETVETQYF	TGTGCCAGCAGCTCCGAGACAGTGGAGACCCAGTACTTC
TRBD2	-	TRBV9	TRBJ2-1	CASSHLGGLAGDNEQFF	TGTGCCAGCAGCCACCTGGGTGGACTAGCGGGAGACAATGAGCAGTTCTTC
-	many	TRBV15	TRBJ2-3	CATSRDKHVTDTQYF	TGTGCCACCAGCAGAGATAAGCATGTCACAGATACGCAGTATTTT
-	-	TRBV15	TRBJ1-1	CATSRDYAGRTEAFF	TGTGCCACCAGCAGAGATTACGCAGGGCGGACTGAAGCTTTCTTT
-	-	TRBV7-9	TRBJ1-6	CASSLDGHGPLHF	TGTGCCAGCAGCTTAGACGGGCACGGCCCCCTCCACTTT
-	many	TRBV6-1	TRBJ2-3	CASRPRASTDTQYF	TGTGCCAGCAGACCGAGGGCCAGTACAGATACGCAGTATTTT
-	-	TRBV7-2	TRBJ1-6	CASSLAVINSPLHF	TGTGCCAGCAGCTTAGCGGTAATTAATTCACCCCTCCACTTT
TRBD2	many	TRBV5-5	TRBJ2-7	CASSFEAGGSSYEQYF	TGTGCCAGCAGCTTTGAAGCGGGGGGTTCCTCCTACGAGCAGTACTTC
-	few	TRBV6-7	TRBJ2-4	CASSPTVSRNIQYF	TGTGCCAGCAGTCCGACGGTCTCCAGAAACATTCAGTACTTC
TRBD1	many	TRBV6-5	TRBJ2-3	CASSYKGTGRADTQYF	TGTGCCAGCAGTTACAAGGGGACAGGGAGGGCAGATACGCAGTATTTT
TRBD2	many	TRBV19	TRBJ2-5	CASSIGKRGLETQYF	TGTGCCAGTAGTATAGGCAAGCGGGGACTAGAGACCCAGTACTTC